This TCR beta chain stems from a study of CD8+ T cells in alopecia areata. A few counts support this clone. The antigen is not known. Researchers gathered lesional scalp punch biopsies and peripheral blood from patients with alopecia areata. Isolation of CD4+ and CD8+ T cells from PBMCs was achieved by sorting. V lost 1 base to trimming and J lost 9 bases, with 4 bases between them. The CDR3 totals 11 residues. CDR1 and CDR2 from the germline V gene are SNHLY and FYNNEI. Study-wide points: Across lesional scalp, and particularly alopecia totalis/universalis, clonality surpassed that of normal scalp. Unlike in mice, where it was clearer, TCR sharing across patients was less clear, possibly HLA-related.

The sequencing template was cDNA reverse transcribed from extracted RNA. Measured with immunoSEQ multiplex PCR; TCRdb has only the in-frame clones, and not every one. The sample has under 65,000 clones, roughly two fifths seen once. The sequenced sample consisted of NKG2D-low CD8+ T cells sorted from blood. The chain links TRBV2 to TRBJ2-1, with D hard to call. The receptor was derived from a human donor with alopecia areata. The CDR3 nucleotides read TGTGCCAGCAGTGAAGGAGGTGAGCAGTTCTTC. Residues: CASSEGGEQFF.